Shown below are 9 T cell receptor beta chains from a single sample sequenced in a study of OX40 agonist ivuxolimab in advanced cancers. Profiled with immunoSEQ multiplex PCR; TCRdb holds only in-frame clones, not every one. The repertoire holds about 48,000 clones, about 81% seen once, with around 7% in the top ten. The sample consisted of CD4+ or CD8+ T cells sorted from blood, taken in a trial of the OX40 agonist ivuxolimab. The receptor set was obtained from an adult with an advanced solid tumor such as melanoma, head and neck, liver or kidney cancer.

J is TRBJ2-7 and V is TRBV5-8; D not certain. CDR3 length: 15 amino acids. V was clipped by 1 base and J by 0 bases, with 11 bases between them. Germline V gene sequence: CDR1 SGHTS, CDR2 YDEGEE. The CDR3 sequence: CASSLYSGHSYEQYF. CDR3 sequence (DNA): TGTGCCAGCAGCTTGTATTCGGGTCACTCCTACGAGCAGTACTTC. The whole variable domain, filled in from reference TRBV5-8 and TRBJ2-7, reads EAGVTQSPTHLIKTRGQQATLRCSPISGHTSVYWYQQALGLGLQFLLWYDEGEERNRGNFPPRFSGRQFPNYSSELNVNALELEDSALYLCASSLYSGHSYEQYFGPGTRLTVT.

This clone is medium-sized. J is TRBJ1-1 and V is TRBV9; 7 positions agree with TRBD1. J gave up 5 bases and V 1 base, and 2 bases lay outside the gene matches. Germline-derived CDR1 and CDR2 are SGDLS and YYNGEE. The CDR3 sequence is 13 residues long. CDR3 bases: TGTGCCAGCAGCGTATACAGGGGAACTGAAGCTTTCTTT. It encodes CASSVYRGTEAFF. The full variable domain, with the rest looked up from reference TRBV9 and TRBJ1-1, is DSGVTQTPKHLITATGQRVTLRCSPRSGDLSVYWYQQSLDQGLQFLIQYYNGEERAKGNILERFSAQQFPDLHSELNLSSLELGDSALYFCASSVYRGTEAFFGQGTRLTVV.

A few counts support this clone. J is TRBJ2-2 and V is TRBV4-1; 8 bases fit TRBD2. The V gene's germline CDR1 is MGHRA and CDR2 YSYEKL. V dropped 9 bases and J dropped 5; count of bases not matched to a gene: 8. This CDR3 contains 14 residues. CDR3 amino acids: CASSGTFTTGELFF. CDR3 coding DNA: TGCGCCAGTAGCGGGACATTTACAACCGGGGAGCTGTTTTTT.

The genes are TRBV7-2 and TRBJ2-7; D is perhaps TRBD1 (6 bases). The germline V and J ends were trimmed by 3 bases and 3 bases, with 12 bases remaining between them. The V gene's germline CDR1 is SGHTA and CDR2 FQGNSA. There are 14 residues in the CDR3. The chain's CDR3 is CASSFGQGFYEQYF. The CDR3 DNA follows: TGTGCCAGCAGCTTCGGCCAGGGGTTCTACGAGCAGTACTTC. Full variable domain (rest looked up from reference TRBV7-2 and TRBJ2-7): GAGVSQSPSNKVTEKGKDVELRCDPISGHTALYWYRQSLGQGLEFLIYFQGNSAPDKSGLPSDRFSAERTGGSVSTLTIQRTQQEDSAVYLCASSFGQGFYEQYFGPGTRLTVT.

The chain combines TRBV5-1 with TRBJ1-2, with 10 bases lining up with TRBD1. The CDR3 runs 14 residues. CDR1 is SGHRS, CDR2 YFSETQ, per germline. V lost 4 bases and J lost 6; bases outside the gene matches: 6. CDR3 sequence (DNA): TGCGCCAGCAGCGATAGGACAGGGGGGAATGGCTACACCTTC. Residues: CASSDRTGGNGYTF.

The chain employs TRBV5-1 and TRBJ1-3; 7 bases map to TRBD1. Germline V gene data show CDR1 as SGHRS and CDR2 as YFSETQ. V lost 3 bases, J lost 0 bases, and 6 bases stayed unmatched. The CDR3 contains 16 residues. CDR3 sequence (DNA): TGCGCCAGCAGCTCCGGGACAGCATCCTCTGGAAACACCATATATTTT. Residues: CASSSGTASSGNTIYF.

This chain uses TRBV7-9 with TRBJ2-7; TRBD1 or TRBD2 may be the D gene (5 bases each). Between the trimmed V and J ends, which lost 4 bases and 7 bases, there was a span of 17 bases. CDR1 and CDR2 (germline): SEHNR, FQNEAQ (reference sequence). The CDR3 covers 14 residues. The CDR3 DNA reads as TGTGCCAGCAGCTCAAGGGACGGACTGTGGGAGCAGTACTTC. It codes for CASSSRDGLWEQYF. The whole variable domain, remainder taken from reference TRBV7-9 and TRBJ2-7, is DTGVSQNPRHKITKRGQNVTFRCDPISEHNRLYWYRQTLGQGPEFLTYFQNEAQLEKSRLLSDRFSAERPKGSFSTLEIQRTEQGDSAMYLCASSSRDGLWEQYFGPGTRLTVT.

The J gene is TRBJ1-5, the V gene TRBV27; 9 bases fit TRBD1. This CDR3 is built from 14 residues. CDR1 is MNHEY and CDR2 is SMNVEV in the germline V gene (reference sequence). Trimming took 7 bases from V and 2 from J; bases not matched to a gene: 3. This CDR3 reads CASKRDRGNQPQHF. The CDR3 nucleotides read TGTGCCAGCAAAAGGGACAGGGGCAATCAGCCCCAGCATTTT.

The rearrangement uses TRBV7-9 and TRBJ2-2; TRBD2 might be the D (6 bases). Trimming removed 5 bases from V and 2 bases from J, with 15 bases in between. This CDR3 has 16 residues. Germline loops: CDR1 SEHNR, CDR2 FQNEAQ (reference sequence). CDR3 protein: CASSPYGTPNTGELFF. CDR3 sequence (DNA): TGTGCCAGCAGCCCGTACGGGACTCCAAACACCGGGGAGCTGTTTTTT.